Listed here are 24 T cell receptor beta chains from one sample, sequenced in a study of shared clonotypes between healthy human individuals. Sequenced by immunoSEQ multiplex PCR; TCRdb stores in-frame clones only, minus some. The sample contains 2.5 million or so clones, around nine tenths of which appear only once. The source material was naive CD4+ T cells sorted from blood. Described subset: CD45RA+ positively selected. All receptors come from a man younger than 35 in good health.

The CDR3 region has the DNA TGTGCCAGCAGTTATCGTGGACAGGCCCTCAATTCACCCCTCCACTTT. It specifies CASSYRGQALNSPLHF. The V call is TRBV6-5, the J call TRBJ1-6; 7 bases are a match to TRBD1. Germline V gene sequence: CDR1 MNHEY, CDR2 SVGAGI. The CDR3 has 16 residues. The ends lost 3 bases at V and 7 bases at J; junction bases unmatched: 9.

This sequence joins TRBV27 and TRBJ2-1; D might be TRBD2 (5 bases). This CDR3 contains 15 residues. Trimming cost V 6 bases and J 5 bases, with 17 bases left between them. Germline lookup yields CDR1 MNHEY and CDR2 SMNVEV (reference sequence). The CDR3 is CASSEGVYGDNEQFF. CDR3 bases: TGTGCCAGCAGCGAGGGCGTCTATGGGGACAATGAGCAGTTCTTC.

The chain employs TRBV18 and TRBJ2-7, with D maybe TRBD2 (6 bases). CDR3 length equals 15 residues. With 1 base removed from V and 2 bases from J, the gap between germline ends came to 12 bases. The germline V gene has CDR1 KGHSH and CDR2 LQKENI. Written as DNA, the CDR3 is TGTGCCAGCTCACCACTGTCGGGGGAAGCCTACGAGCAGTACTTC. Protein sequence: CASSPLSGEAYEQYF.

J is TRBJ1-5 and V is TRBV6-5; a weak D match, TRBD1 (6 bases). CDR1 MNHEY and CDR2 SVGAGI come from the germline V gene. V was pared by 2 bases and J by 6 bases, with 11 bases between. The CDR3 is 14 residues long. The CDR3 DNA is TGTGCCAGCAGTTACCAAACAGGGAGTCAGCCCCAGCATTTT. It yields the protein CASSYQTGSQPQHF.

CDR3 DNA: TGTGCCAGCATTGACAGGACAACTAATGAAAAACTGTTTTTT. Residues: CASIDRTTNEKLFF. The chain is built from TRBV6-6 and TRBJ1-4; weak D call: TRBD1 (6 bases). Germline V gives CDR1 MNHNY, CDR2 SVGAGI (reference sequence). CDR3 length: 14 residues. The V end lost 7 bases, the J end lost 0 bases, and 9 bases lay between the germline ends.

The J gene is TRBJ2-7, the V gene TRBV27, with 8 bases fitting TRBD2. V shed 0 bases, J shed 1 base, and the junction held 5 bases outside the gene matches. Germline V lookup: CDR1 MNHEY, CDR2 SMNVEV (reference sequence). The CDR3 runs to 16 residues. The CDR3 DNA reads TGTGCCAGCAGTTTATCGATCTCGGGGGGGTCCTACGAGCAGTACTTC. Translation gives CASSLSISGGSYEQYF.

V gene TRBV15 combines with J gene TRBJ1-4; possible D gene TRBD1, 5 bases. In germline, CDR1 is LNHNV, CDR2 YYDKDF (reference sequence). This CDR3 region has 14 residues. Trimming left V 1 base short and J 8 bases short, with 11 bases between. The CDR3 DNA reads TGTGCCACCAGCAGAGGCTTTGGGGGGGAAAAACTGTTTTTT. Its translation: CATSRGFGGEKLFF.

The chain is built from TRBV6-5 and TRBJ2-3, with TRBD2 identical over 10 bases. After removal of 5 bases from V and 1 base from J, the junction contained 3 bases not matched to a gene. The CDR3 is made up of 15 amino acids. The germline V gene encodes CDR1 MNHEY and CDR2 SVGAGI. In DNA, the CDR3 is TGTGCCAGCAGTCTCGGGACTAGCGGCACAGATACGCAGTATTTT. This encodes CASSLGTSGTDTQYF.

The chain has TRBV6-5 and TRBJ1-1, with a possible D match to TRBD1 (5 bases). The CDR3 has 14 amino acids. In germline, CDR1 is MNHEY, CDR2 SVGAGI. V lost 2 bases and J 1 base, leaving 8 bases between the germline ends. CDR3 coding DNA: TGTGCCAGCAGTTACGATGGGGGGAACACTGAAGCTTTCTTT. Its translation is CASSYDGGNTEAFF.

The chain carries TRBV13 and TRBJ2-5, with 10 bases matching TRBD1. Germline V gene lookup returns CDR1 PRHDT and CDR2 FYEKMQ (reference sequence). Germline trimming cut 4 bases from V and 5 bases from J; bases unmatched to any gene: 10. The CDR3 contains 16 residues. CDR3 amino acids: CASSSRTGGNRETQYF. The CDR3 bases are TGTGCCAGCAGCTCAAGGACAGGGGGGAATAGGGAGACCCAGTACTTC.

This chain uses TRBV5-1 with TRBJ2-5; TRBD2 matches at 7 bases. CDR1 is SGHRS and CDR2 is YFSETQ in the germline V gene. Losses at the gene ends were 3 bases for V and 5 bases for J; bases not matched to a gene: 16. CDR3 length equals 17 residues. Written as DNA, the CDR3 is TGCGCCAGCAGCTCGGGGGGTCCACCCTTAAGCGGGGAGACCCAGTACTTC. Its protein is CASSSGGPPLSGETQYF.

The J gene is TRBJ1-3, the V gene TRBV7-2; D is perhaps TRBD1 (5 bases). The CDR3 is made up of 16 amino acids. V lost 4 bases and J lost 0, with 13 bases in between. Looked up from germline, CDR1 is SGHTA and CDR2 is FQGNSA. Written as DNA, the CDR3 is TGTGCCAGCAGCTCCCGGAGACAGCTCTCTGGAAACACCATATATTTT. It translates to CASSSRRQLSGNTIYF.

The chain combines TRBV7-9 with TRBJ2-5; D is ambiguous. V shed 11 bases and J shed 5 bases, with 9 bases lying between them. CDR3 length equals 10 residues. Germline assignment: CDR1 SEHNR and CDR2 FQNEAQ (reference sequence). The CDR3 DNA is TGTGCCTACGGTCCCGAGACCCAGTACTTC. Its translation: CAYGPETQYF.

In regard to this clone: Additional DNA sequences in this sample encode the identical CDR3. The rearrangement uses TRBV5-1 and TRBJ2-7, with D possibly matching TRBD1 (6 bases). The CDR3 extends over 13 amino acids. V lost 1 base, J lost 4 bases, and 9 bases lay in between. Germline V gives CDR1 SGHRS, CDR2 YFSETQ. The CDR3 here is CASSLRQGYEQYF. In DNA form, the CDR3 reads TGCGCCAGCAGCTTGCGTCAGGGGTACGAGCAGTACTTC.

V gene TRBV5-1 combines with J gene TRBJ1-2; D is ambiguous. Per germline, CDR1 SGHRS and CDR2 YFSETQ. This CDR3 contains 15 residues. V dropped 0 bases and J dropped 0 bases, with 9 bases sitting between them. The CDR3 spells CASSLGQITNYGYTF. The CDR3 DNA reads as TGCGCCAGCAGCTTGGGGCAGATAACTAACTATGGCTACACCTTC. Together with reference TRBV5-1 and TRBJ1-2, the CDR3 gives the full variable domain: KAGVTQTPRYLIKTRGQQVTLSCSPISGHRSVSWYQQTPGQGLQFLFEYFSETQRNKGNFPGRFSGRQFSNSRSEMNVSTLELGDSALYLCASSLGQITNYGYTFGSGTRLTVV.

This clone appeared a single time. This same CDR3 is encoded by further DNA sequences in the sample. The chain employs TRBV29-1 and TRBJ2-7, with 8 bases matching TRBD2. This CDR3 is 12 amino acids long. The junction had 2 bases not matched to a gene; V was cut back by 4 bases and J by 3 bases. CDR1 SQVTM and CDR2 ANQGSEA come from the germline V gene. The CDR3 sequence: CSVVGGGYEQYF. The CDR3 nucleotides read TGCAGCGTTGTCGGGGGGGGCTACGAGCAGTACTTC.

This clone has just one count. Additional DNA sequences in this sample encode the identical CDR3. The chain is built from TRBV19 and TRBJ1-5, with a tentative D call TRBD1 (6 bases). The ends were cut back, 1 base at V and 2 bases at J, with 9 bases in the middle. The germline gives CDR1 LNHDA, CDR2 SQIVND (reference sequence). The CDR3 loop spans 15 amino acids. This CDR3 reads CASSIGPGGNQPQHF. The CDR3 region has the DNA TGTGCCAGTAGTATAGGGCCAGGGGGCAATCAGCCCCAGCATTTT.

The rearrangement joins TRBV9 to TRBJ2-3, with a possible D match to TRBD2 (5 bases). Germline CDR1 is SGDLS and CDR2 is YYNGEE. Trimming took off 4 bases at V and 3 bases at J, with 12 bases between the two ends. This CDR3 is built from 14 residues. The chain's CDR3 is CASSPTSTTDTQYF. In DNA, the CDR3 is TGTGCCAGCAGCCCAACTAGTACTACAGATACGCAGTATTTT.

This sequence joins TRBV9 and TRBJ1-6; no clear D. Germline assignment: CDR1 SGDLS and CDR2 YYNGEE. This CDR3 region has 15 residues. V lost 3 bases, J lost 7 bases, and 14 bases lay in between. The CDR3 DNA reads as TGTGCCAGCAGCGCGGACCCTACCGGGAATTCACCCCTCCACTTT. This sequence encodes CASSADPTGNSPLHF.

This chain connects TRBV4-3 to TRBJ2-3; D possibly corresponds to TRBD2 (6 bases). V was clipped by 0 bases and J by 2 bases, with 9 bases between them. This CDR3 contains 15 residues. Germline V gene lookup returns CDR1 LGHNA and CDR2 YSLEER. The chain's CDR3 is CASSQEVAVTDTQYF. In nucleotides, the CDR3 is TGCGCCAGCAGCCAAGAGGTAGCGGTCACAGATACGCAGTATTTT.

Notes on this clone: The identical CDR3 is also encoded by other nucleotide sequences in the sample. The chain couples TRBV2 to TRBJ2-3; no clear D gene. The V end lost 4 bases, the J end lost 1 base, and 3 bases lay between the germline ends. Germline V gene sequence: CDR1 SNHLY, CDR2 FYNNEI. This CDR3 region has 12 residues. CDR3 sequence reads: CASSVGTDTQYF. The CDR3 region has the DNA TGTGCCAGCAGTGTGGGCACAGATACGCAGTATTTT. The variable domain in full, completed from reference TRBV2 and TRBJ2-3, reads EPEVTQTPSHQVTQMGQEVILRCVPISNHLYFYWYRQILGQKVEFLVSFYNNEISEKSEIFDDQFSVERPDGSNFTLKIRSTKLEDSAMYFCASSVGTDTQYFGPGTRLTVL.

The chain combines TRBV6-5 with TRBJ1-2, with D unresolved. Germline lookup yields CDR1 MNHEY and CDR2 SVGAGI. Trimming took off 6 bases at V and 8 bases at J, with 16 bases between the two ends. This CDR3 has 13 amino acids. CDR3 amino acids: CASSPDWPRGYTF. The CDR3 DNA is TGTGCCAGCAGCCCGGACTGGCCCAGAGGCTACACCTTC.

The rearrangement uses TRBV10-3 and TRBJ2-3; a possible D gene is TRBD2 (6 bases). V was pared by 4 bases and J by 1 base, with 9 bases between. CDR1 and CDR2 from the germline V gene are ENHRY and SYGVKD. CDR3 length: 14 amino acids. The CDR3 bases are TGTGCCATCAGTGGGAGGGACGGCACAGATACGCAGTATTTT. Encoded protein: CAISGRDGTDTQYF.

This sequence joins TRBV7-2 and TRBJ1-2; 8 bases fit TRBD1. Germline assignment: CDR1 SGHTA and CDR2 FQGNSA. V was pared by 5 bases and J by 7 bases, with 6 bases of the junction left unmatched. The CDR3 totals 13 residues. For the CDR3, the DNA is TGTGCCAGCAGCGACCAGGGGGCGGGTGGCTACACCTTC. Protein product: CASSDQGAGGYTF.